This entry features one T cell receptor (beta chain) sequence. In this sample, this clonotype turned up many times. It has no known antigen specificity. Base qualities are not provided; no much larger clone lies one nucleotide away. Hyperthyroidism patients were newly diagnosed, were aged 18 to 65 years, and had a disease duration under 2 months. Patients with other autoimmune diseases, uncontrolled infections, pregnancy or lactation were excluded from the study. Diagnosis relied on clinical symptoms, serum thyroxine, TRAb, thyroid ultrasound and orbital computed tomography. Total RNA was extracted using Trizol reagent, and RNA quality was checked on an Agilent 2100 Bioanalyzer. For repertoire sequencing, the TCR beta CDR3 regions were amplified from RNA transcripts. HTBI primers and the Qiagen OneStep RT-PCR kit were used in a first-round RT-PCR, which was followed by a second-round multiplex PCR, size selection and purification. The libraries underwent paired-end sequencing with 100 bp reads on an Illumina HiSeq2000. Under the source paper's analysis protocol: SOAPnuke was used to process the reads, throwing out any read that had adapters, had uncalled bases, had a mean Phred below 15, or lacked an exact constant-primer or identifier match. COPE v1.2.5 was used to merge high-quality paired reads. Each unique nucleotide sequence was treated as a clonotype, and MiTCR v1.1 was used to align the clonotypes to the IMGT TRB V, D and J references. The analysis was limited to V-J combinations with a frequency above 0.0001, which together covered 99% to 99.2% of the repertoires. For each V-J combination, a TCR clonal expansion and chaos score was defined as F50 clonal expansion divided by the chaos observed in the TCRdist matrix. Welch's t-statistics and random forest were used to reduce the features to 10 to 15 V-J combinations, which were then used as input to a naive Bayes classifier. The Morisita-Horn index was used to measure how similar the thyroid and blood repertoires were. TCRdb reworked the public reads: Q25 trimming with fastp, MiXCR clone assembly, productive beta chains retained. Each CDR3 protein appears once, grouped with its most common genes and DNA. The V and J calls here are based on TCRdb, not the publication. This sample lists approximately 1.2 million distinct CDR3 sequences; less than 45% were detected once. 11% of the sample is held by the ten biggest clonotypes.

This sample is part of a study of Graves' ophthalmopathy and Graves' hyperthyroidism (dated by TCRdb to about 2018). General notes on the study: A patient counted as having stable hyperthyroidism if there was no progression to ophthalmopathy within 18 months of follow-up. In about six hyperthyroidism patients, the T-cell repertoire of thyroid tissue was compared with the T-cell repertoire of blood. To explore V-J signatures that distinguish ophthalmopathy from hyperthyroidism, a discovery set of 100 patients was enrolled, made up of around 40 with ophthalmopathy and 55 to 65 with stable hyperthyroidism. In total, some 140 blood samples were TCR-sequenced: 40 to 45 ophthalmopathy, some 72 hyperthyroidism and about 17 hyperthyroidism-to-ophthalmopathy patients. Following sample collection, hyperthyroidism patients were given methimazole at a starting dose of 30 mg daily, and ophthalmopathy patients were given high-dose intravenous methylprednisolone. The independent validation cohort included 20 or so hyperthyroidism patients plus 17 patients who later progressed from hyperthyroidism to ophthalmopathy. The study used signatures of the TCR beta repertoire to tell Graves' ophthalmopathy apart from Graves' hyperthyroidism and to predict which patients would progress to ophthalmopathy. Study-wide findings and limitations: Most of the expanded thyroid clonotypes with a frequency above 0.001 were also detected in blood, and it was suggested that the thyroid immune response may be reflected by blood repertoires. No statistical method was used to set the sample size in advance, and the investigators knew which group each participant was assigned to. In validation, the model predicted ophthalmopathy progression with about 71% sensitivity and about 73% specificity; roughly eleven predicted patients were CT-confirmed with GO in a median of approximately 6.2 months. The 13-signature model separated ophthalmopathy from stable hyperthyroidism with over 85% sensitivity and about 81% specificity in cross-validation, and 80%/75% in the test set.

According to the germline V gene, CDR1 reads ENHRY and CDR2 reads SYGVKD. V trim: 7 bases; J trim: 0 bases; unmatched bases: 8. Reading from cysteine to phenylalanine, the CDR3 counts 16 amino acids. Only CDR3 DNA is held: 48 bases, read in frame from base 1. The origin of this receptor is an adult man with Graves' hyperthyroidism. Recombination connected TRBV10-3 to TRBJ2-2; 7 of the junction bases match TRBD2. The sequencing input was peripheral blood or thyroid tissue (not recorded which). The sequenced DNA is TGTGCCATCACTAGCGGTCCTAGCTCGAACACCGGGGAGCTGTTTTTT. It codes for CAITSGPSSNTGELFF.